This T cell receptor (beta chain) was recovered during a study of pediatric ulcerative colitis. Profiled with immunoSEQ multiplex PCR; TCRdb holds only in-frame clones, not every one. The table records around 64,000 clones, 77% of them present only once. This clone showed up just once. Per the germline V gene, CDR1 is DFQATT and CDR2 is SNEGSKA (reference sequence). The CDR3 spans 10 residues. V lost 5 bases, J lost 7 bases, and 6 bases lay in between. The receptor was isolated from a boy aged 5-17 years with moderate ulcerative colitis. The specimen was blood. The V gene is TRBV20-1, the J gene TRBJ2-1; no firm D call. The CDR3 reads CSAYLNEQFF. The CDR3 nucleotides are TGCAGTGCTTATTTGAATGAGCAGTTCTTC.